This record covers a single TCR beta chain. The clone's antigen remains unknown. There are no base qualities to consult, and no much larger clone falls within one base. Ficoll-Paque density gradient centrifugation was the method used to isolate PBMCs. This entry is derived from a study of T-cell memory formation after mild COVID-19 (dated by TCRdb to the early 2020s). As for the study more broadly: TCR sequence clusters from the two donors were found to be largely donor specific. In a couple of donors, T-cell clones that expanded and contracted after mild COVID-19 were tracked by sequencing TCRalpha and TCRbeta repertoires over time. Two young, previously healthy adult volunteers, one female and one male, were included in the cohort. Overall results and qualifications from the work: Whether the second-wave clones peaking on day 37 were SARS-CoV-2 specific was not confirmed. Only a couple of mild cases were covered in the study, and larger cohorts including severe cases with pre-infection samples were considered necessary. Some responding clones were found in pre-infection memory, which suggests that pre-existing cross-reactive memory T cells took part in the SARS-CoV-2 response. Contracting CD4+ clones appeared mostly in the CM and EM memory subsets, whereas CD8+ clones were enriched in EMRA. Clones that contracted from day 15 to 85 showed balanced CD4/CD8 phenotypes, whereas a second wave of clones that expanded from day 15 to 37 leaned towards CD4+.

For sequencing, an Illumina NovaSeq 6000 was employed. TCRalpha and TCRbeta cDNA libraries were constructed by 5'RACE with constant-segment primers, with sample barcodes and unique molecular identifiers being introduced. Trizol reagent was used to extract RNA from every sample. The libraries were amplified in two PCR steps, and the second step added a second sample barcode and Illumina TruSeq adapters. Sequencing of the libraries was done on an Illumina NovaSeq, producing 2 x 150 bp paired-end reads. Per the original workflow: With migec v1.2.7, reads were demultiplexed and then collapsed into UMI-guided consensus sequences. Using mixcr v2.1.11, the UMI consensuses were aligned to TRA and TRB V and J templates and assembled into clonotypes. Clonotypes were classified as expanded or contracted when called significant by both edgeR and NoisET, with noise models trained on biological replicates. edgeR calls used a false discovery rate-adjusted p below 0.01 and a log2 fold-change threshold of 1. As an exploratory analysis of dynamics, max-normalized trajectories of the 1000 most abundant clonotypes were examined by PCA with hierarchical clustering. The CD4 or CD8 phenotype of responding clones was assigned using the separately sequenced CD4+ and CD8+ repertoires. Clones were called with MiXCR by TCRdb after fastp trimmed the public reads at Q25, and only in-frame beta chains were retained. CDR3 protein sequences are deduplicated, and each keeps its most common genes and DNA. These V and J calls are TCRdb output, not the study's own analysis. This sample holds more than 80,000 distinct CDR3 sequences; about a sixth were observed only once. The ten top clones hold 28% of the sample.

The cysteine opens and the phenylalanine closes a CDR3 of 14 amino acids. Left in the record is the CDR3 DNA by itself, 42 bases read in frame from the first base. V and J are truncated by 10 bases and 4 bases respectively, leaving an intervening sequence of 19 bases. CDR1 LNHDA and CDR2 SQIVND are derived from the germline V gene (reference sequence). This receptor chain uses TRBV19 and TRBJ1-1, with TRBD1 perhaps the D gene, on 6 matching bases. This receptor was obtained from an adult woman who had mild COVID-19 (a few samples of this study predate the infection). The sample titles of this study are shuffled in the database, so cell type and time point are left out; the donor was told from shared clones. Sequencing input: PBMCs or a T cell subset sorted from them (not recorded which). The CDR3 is CATSSSGGLTEAFF. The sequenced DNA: TGTGCCACTTCGTCATCCGGGGGGCTCACTGAAGCTTTCTTT.